The 6 T cell receptor beta chains presented below share a single source sample, sequenced in a study of T cell responses to AZD1222 COVID-19 vaccine. The repertoire was sequenced with immunoSEQ multiplex PCR; TCRdb's copy has only in-frame clones and lacks some. In the table there are about 160,000 clones, approximately 92% of which are singletons. The sample consisted of peripheral blood, taken on day 0 of AZD1222 vaccination. The receptors derive from an adult in good health.

This chain connects TRBV5-1 to TRBJ2-2; the D is unclear. The CDR3 length is 16 residues. The V end was cut by 0 bases, the J end by 5 bases, with 14 bases between. Germline V CDR1 and CDR2: SGHRS, YFSETQ. CDR3 in amino acids: CASSLADGGGTGELFF. CDR3 coding DNA: TGCGCCAGCAGCTTGGCTGACGGCGGTGGGACCGGGGAGCTGTTTTTT.

V is TRBV6-4 and J is TRBJ2-3, with 10 bases aligning to TRBD2. The CDR3 has 15 amino acids. The ends lost 4 bases at V and 1 base at J; junction bases unmatched: 2. Germline V gives CDR1 MRHNA, CDR2 SNTAGT. Here the CDR3 DNA reads TGTGCCAGCAGTGGCGGGACTAGCGGCACAGATACGCAGTATTTT. Protein product: CASSGGTSGTDTQYF.

This clone has a count of ten or more. The chain is built from TRBV6-4 and TRBJ2-1; TRBD2 matches 11 bases. The CDR3 has 15 amino acids. Germline V lookup: CDR1 MRHNA, CDR2 SNTAGT. V dropped 0 bases and J dropped 6; count of bases not matched to a gene: 1. The CDR3 is CASSDSSGGANEQFF. The DNA of the CDR3 is TGTGCCAGCAGTGACTCTAGCGGGGGGGCCAATGAGCAGTTCTTC.

The chain is built from TRBV7-9 and TRBJ1-2; no clear D. Trimming cost V 1 base and J 3 bases, with 9 bases left between them. The CDR3 is made up of 14 amino acids. Germline V CDR1 and CDR2: SEHNR, FQNEAQ (reference sequence). The CDR3 sequence: CASSLEAIHYGYTF. In DNA, the CDR3 is TGTGCCAGCAGCTTAGAAGCGATCCACTATGGCTACACCTTC.

This chain uses TRBV6-5 with TRBJ1-1; maybe TRBD1 (5 bases). Germline CDR1 MNHEY, CDR2 SVGAGI. The CDR3 totals 14 residues. V was cut by 4 bases and J by 0 bases, with 9 bases left in between. CDR3 sequence reads: CASSFGQMNTEAFF. The CDR3 DNA is TGTGCCAGCAGTTTTGGACAAATGAACACTGAAGCTTTCTTT.

The gene calls are TRBV3-1 (or the pseudogene TRBV3-2) and TRBJ1-4; no definite D call. Germline V lookup: CDR1 LGHDT, CDR2 YNNKEL (reference sequence). V lost 2 bases to trimming and J lost 2 bases, with 12 bases between them. The CDR3 covers 16 residues. In DNA, the CDR3 is TGTGCCAGCAGCCAATATAGCGGGCCGACTAATGAAAAACTGTTTTTT. Encoded protein: CASSQYSGPTNEKLFF.